Listed here are 29 T cell receptor beta chains from one sample, sequenced in a study of blood T cell repertoires in COVID-19. The repertoire was sequenced with immunoSEQ multiplex PCR; TCRdb's copy has only in-frame clones and lacks some. The sample consists of fewer than 300,000 clones, about 87% of them appearing once. The sequenced sample was peripheral blood. These receptors were taken from a man aged 55 to 70 who had recovered from COVID-19.

The chain employs TRBV18 and TRBJ2-2; 9 nucleotides align to TRBD2. Germline V lookup: CDR1 KGHSH, CDR2 LQKENI. This CDR3 region has 19 residues. Germline trimming cut 2 bases from V and 1 base from J; bases unmatched to any gene: 11. The CDR3 coding sequence is TGTGCCAGCTCACCAATAGACTCGCGGGGGGGCCGGAACACCGGGGAGCTGTTTTTT. Protein: CASSPIDSRGGRNTGELFF.

The CDR3 is CASSSQGYEQYF. CDR3 nucleotide sequence: TGTGCCAGCAGTTCACAGGGTTACGAGCAGTACTTC. J is TRBJ2-7 and V is TRBV27; possibly TRBD1 for D (6 bases). The length of the CDR3 is 12 residues. Germline V gives CDR1 MNHEY, CDR2 SMNVEV (reference sequence). The V and J ends lost 4 bases and 4 bases respectively, with 8 bases between them.

This clone was seen a single time. This chain joins TRBV11-3 and TRBJ2-3; a possible D gene is TRBD1 (5 bases). Germline values: CDR1 SGHNT, CDR2 YENEEA. The ends were cut back, 5 bases at V and 6 bases at J, with 18 bases in the middle. This CDR3 has 15 residues. CDR3 sequence reads: CASSKTDRGRDTQYF. CDR3 in DNA: TGTGCCAGCAGCAAAACGGATAGGGGAAGGGATACGCAGTATTTT.

V gene TRBV5-8 combines with J gene TRBJ2-7, with a tentative D call TRBD1 (6 bases). The V end lost 2 bases, the J end lost 0 bases, and 15 bases lay between the germline ends. Germline V gives CDR1 SGHTS, CDR2 YDEGEE. The CDR3 is made up of 16 amino acids. CDR3 in amino acids: CASSFVGAGASYEQYF. The CDR3 coding sequence is TGTGCCAGCAGCTTTGTGGGGGCCGGGGCCTCCTACGAGCAGTACTTC.

The V call is TRBV30, the J call TRBJ1-1; D may be TRBD1 (6 bases). The CDR3 contains 12 residues. The germline gives CDR1 GTSNPN, CDR2 SVGIG (reference sequence). The CDR3 is CVKHRVNTEAFF. DNA for the CDR3: TGTGTCAAACACAGGGTAAACACTGAAGCTTTCTTT. The full variable domain, completed using reference TRBV30 and TRBJ1-1, is SQTIHQWPATLVQPVGSPLSLECTVEGTSNPNLYWYRQAAGRGLQLLFYSVGIGQISSEVPQNLSASRPQDRQFILSSKKLLLSDSGFYLCVKHRVNTEAFFGQGTRLTVV.

There are a few counts of this clone. This chain links TRBV7-8 with TRBJ2-7; 10 bases map to TRBD1. V was pared by 1 base and J by 4 bases, with 1 base of the junction left unmatched. The CDR3 is 14 amino acids. Germline V CDR1 and CDR2: SGHVS, FQNEAQ. The CDR3 region is CASSLGQGAYEQYF. In nucleotides, the CDR3 is TGTGCCAGCAGCTTAGGACAGGGGGCGTACGAGCAGTACTTC.

In this sample, this clone turned up a few times. The chain joins TRBV5-1 to TRBJ2-7; D gene ambiguous. The germline V gene encodes CDR1 SGHRS and CDR2 YFSETQ. The CDR3 is 13 residues long. The germline V and J ends were trimmed by 0 bases and 7 bases, with 11 bases remaining between them. The CDR3, as DNA: TGCGCCAGCAGCTTGGGACACCCTGGGGAGCAGTACTTC. Protein product: CASSLGHPGEQYF.

The chain carries TRBV3-1 (or the pseudogene TRBV3-2) and TRBJ2-7, with 12 bases aligning to TRBD1. CDR1 and CDR2 (germline): LGHDT, YNNKEL (reference sequence). The CDR3 contains 17 residues. V lost 5 bases, J lost 4 bases, and 12 bases stayed unmatched. The CDR3, as DNA: TGTGCCAGCAGCGCTCGAGCTCCGGGACAGGGGGCGTACGAGCAGTACTTC. Translation: CASSARAPGQGAYEQYF.

The chain joins TRBV29-1 to TRBJ1-1; TRBD1 matches at 8 bases. The CDR3 is 14 residues long. From germline, CDR1 is SQVTM and CDR2 ANQGSEA. After removal of 7 bases from V and 5 bases from J, the junction contained 12 bases not matched to a gene. The CDR3 is CSGDSGGVRTEAFF. CDR3 sequence (DNA): TGCAGCGGAGACTCAGGGGGCGTACGAACTGAAGCTTTCTTT.

This clone is a singleton in its sample. The rearrangement links TRBV5-1 to TRBJ2-5, with 9 bases fitting TRBD1. In germline, CDR1 is SGHRS, CDR2 YFSETQ. CDR3 length: 15 amino acids. The ends lost 2 bases at V and 5 bases at J; junction bases unmatched: 7. In nucleotides, the CDR3 is TGCGCCAGCAGCTTCTCACAGGGGGCTAAGGAGACCCAGTACTTC. Translating it yields CASSFSQGAKETQYF.

This sequence joins TRBV30 and TRBJ2-2, with D possibly matching TRBD1 (7 bases). V lost 4 bases to trimming and J lost 3 bases, with 15 bases between them. Germline V CDR1 and CDR2: GTSNPN, SVGIG (reference sequence). The CDR3 is 15 amino acids. This CDR3 is CAWTRRDRDTGELFF. The CDR3 DNA reads TGTGCCTGGACCCGGCGGGACAGAGACACCGGGGAGCTGTTTTTT.

The chain combines TRBV28 with TRBJ1-5; 9 bases align to TRBD1. Germline V gene lookup returns CDR1 MDHEN and CDR2 SYDVKM. The junction had 4 bases not matched to a gene; V was cut back by 3 bases and J by 4 bases. The CDR3 runs 15 residues. CDR3 coding DNA: TGTGCCAGCAGTTTCACAGGGGGCCAAAATCAGCCCCAGCATTTT. This translates into CASSFTGGQNQPQHF. The variable domain in full, with the rest retrieved from reference TRBV28 and TRBJ1-5, is DVKVTQSSRYLVKRTGEKVFLECVQDMDHENMFWYRQDPGLGLRLIYFSYDVKMKEKGDIPEGYSVSREKKERFSLILESASTNQTSMYLCASSFTGGQNQPQHFGDGTRLSIL.

The V call is TRBV25-1, the J call TRBJ2-7, with D tentatively TRBD1 (5 bases). The CDR3 is 15 residues long. The V gene lost 1 base and the J gene lost 5 bases, with 15 bases spanning the gap. From germline, CDR1 is MGHDK and CDR2 SYGVNS. CDR3 bases: TGTGCCAGCAGTGAATCAGGGATATTAGACCACGAGCAGTACTTC. This codes for CASSESGILDHEQYF.

The rearrangement uses TRBV2 and TRBJ1-5, with 7 bases matching TRBD1. This CDR3 is built from 15 residues. CDR1 and CDR2 (germline): SNHLY, FYNNEI. Trimming took 5 bases from V and 0 from J; bases not matched to a gene: 4. DNA of the CDR3: TGTGCCAGCAGTCGACAGGGAGATAGCAATCAGCCCCAGCATTTT. Translation gives CASSRQGDSNQPQHF. The complete variable domain, with remaining parts taken from reference TRBV2 and TRBJ1-5, reads EPEVTQTPSHQVTQMGQEVILRCVPISNHLYFYWYRQILGQKVEFLVSFYNNEISEKSEIFDDQFSVERPDGSNFTLKIRSTKLEDSAMYFCASSRQGDSNQPQHFGDGTRLSIL.

This clone has just one count. This chain uses TRBV11-2 with TRBJ1-3; D perhaps matches TRBD1 (5 bases). This CDR3 has 17 residues. Trimming pared 3 bases from V and 4 bases from J, leaving 19 bases between. Germline CDR1 is SGHAT and CDR2 is FQNNGV. CDR3 sequence reads: CASSFNPGGAGGNTIYF. The CDR3 DNA reads as TGTGCCAGCAGCTTCAATCCCGGGGGAGCAGGCGGAAACACCATATATTTT.

This clone was counted once. The chain recombines TRBV9 with TRBJ2-3, with D possibly matching TRBD2 (6 bases). The CDR3 length is 15 residues. Germline V gene data show CDR1 as SGDLS and CDR2 as YYNGEE. V lost 3 bases to trimming and J lost 2 bases, with 13 bases between them. CDR3 DNA: TGTGCCAGCAGCGCGCCGGGACTCCTCACAGATACGCAGTATTTT. Encoded protein: CASSAPGLLTDTQYF.

The chain recombines TRBV6-6 with TRBJ2-7, with a weak D call TRBD2 (6 bases). The CDR3 runs to 12 residues. The germline V gene encodes CDR1 MNHNY and CDR2 SVGAGI (reference sequence). Trimming shortened V by 2 bases and J by 10 bases, and 12 bases separated the two germline ends. As DNA, the CDR3 is TGTGCCAGCAGTTACAGATCCGGGAGCCAGTACTTC. Its translation: CASSYRSGSQYF.

This sequence joins TRBV5-1 and TRBJ2-1; 7 bases map to TRBD1. The germline V gene encodes CDR1 SGHRS and CDR2 YFSETQ. This CDR3 comprises 13 residues. J was trimmed by 7 bases and V by 4 bases; bases with no gene match: 5. For the CDR3, the DNA is TGCGCCAGCAGCATACAGGGGTCGAATGAGCAGTTCTTC. Translating it yields CASSIQGSNEQFF.

This clone was observed a handful of times. The chain carries TRBV28 and TRBJ1-4; possible D gene TRBD1, 5 bases. The CDR3 spans 16 residues. The germline V gene has CDR1 MDHEN and CDR2 SYDVKM. Trimming left V 2 bases short and J 10 bases short, with 20 bases between. The CDR3 sequence is CASSLRALGRARKLFF. The CDR3 nucleotides are TGTGCCAGCAGTTTAAGAGCCCTGGGCAGGGCACGAAAACTGTTTTTT. The complete variable domain, with remaining parts taken from reference TRBV28 and TRBJ1-4, reads DVKVTQSSRYLVKRTGEKVFLECVQDMDHENMFWYRQDPGLGLRLIYFSYDVKMKEKGDIPEGYSVSREKKERFSLILESASTNQTSMYLCASSLRALGRARKLFFGSGTQLSVL.

The chain recombines TRBV11-2 with TRBJ1-5, with TRBD1 matching over 9 bases. The length of the CDR3 is 18 residues. Germline CDR1 SGHAT, CDR2 FQNNGV. V lost 1 base to trimming and J lost 1 base; unmatched junction nucleotides: 8. This CDR3 reads CASSLGGTGKKSNQPQHF. The DNA for the CDR3 is TGTGCCAGCAGCTTAGGCGGGACAGGGAAGAAGAGCAATCAGCCCCAGCATTTT.

CDR3 sequence: CASSIGTGWDTQYF. DNA for the CDR3: TGTGCCAGCAGTATCGGGACAGGGTGGGATACGCAGTATTTT. The V and J genes are TRBV27 and TRBJ2-3; 9 bases agree with TRBD1. This CDR3 is built from 14 residues. CDR1 and CDR2 (germline): MNHEY, SMNVEV (reference sequence). V trimming: 5 bases; J trimming: 6 bases; junction bases outside the gene matches: 6.

V and J are TRBV5-4 and TRBJ1-2; TRBD1 agrees at 8 bases. Trimming removed 0 bases from V and 9 bases from J; junction bases left unmatched: 7. Looked up from germline, CDR1 is SGHNT and CDR2 is YYREEE (reference sequence). CDR3 size: 14 residues. The CDR3 is CASSLEGQGASYTF. CDR3 sequence (DNA): TGTGCCAGCAGCTTGGAAGGTCAGGGGGCGAGCTACACCTTC.

This chain connects TRBV9 to TRBJ1-6, with D possibly TRBD1 on 6 matching bases. The CDR3 has 13 residues. The germline CDR1 and CDR2 sequences are SGDLS and YYNGEE. V was clipped by 3 bases and J by 10 bases, with 11 bases between them. The CDR3 sequence: CASSDGQLSPLHF. CDR3 in DNA: TGTGCCAGCAGCGACGGACAGCTATCACCCCTCCACTTT.

The rearrangement uses TRBV18 and TRBJ1-1; maybe TRBD1 (6 bases). Trimming removed 5 bases from V and 8 bases from J, with 15 bases in between. The CDR3 extends over 13 amino acids. CDR1 is KGHSH, CDR2 LQKENI, per germline. The CDR3 reads CASSWDTFGEAFF. The CDR3 DNA reads TGTGCCAGCTCATGGGACACCTTCGGGGAAGCTTTCTTT.

The CDR3 is CASSRTGAGNTIYF. CDR3 in DNA: TGTGCCAGTAGCCGGACAGGGGCTGGAAACACCATATATTTT. This chain connects TRBV19 to TRBJ1-3, with 9 bases matching TRBD1. Germline V gene lookup returns CDR1 LNHDA and CDR2 SQIVND (reference sequence). The CDR3 covers 14 residues. V gave up 6 bases and J gave up 2 bases; unmatched junction bases: 2.

The CDR3 here is CASSPTQGDSSYNEQFF. The CDR3 coding sequence is TGTGCCAGCTCACCTACACAGGGGGACAGCTCCTACAATGAGCAGTTCTTC. V gene TRBV18 combines with J gene TRBJ2-1, with 8 bases matching TRBD1. Trimming took 3 bases from V and 0 from J; bases not matched to a gene: 7. The germline CDR1 and CDR2 sequences are KGHSH and LQKENI. The CDR3 totals 17 residues.

The V gene is TRBV5-1, the J gene TRBJ1-1; D gene ambiguous. Germline CDR1 is SGHRS and CDR2 is YFSETQ. V was pared by 0 bases and J by 3 bases, with 6 bases between. The CDR3 length is 13 residues. The CDR3 protein is CASSLEADTEAFF. The CDR3, as DNA: TGCGCCAGCAGCTTGGAAGCGGACACTGAAGCTTTCTTT.

This chain uses TRBV9 with TRBJ2-7, with 10 bases lining up with TRBD1. The CDR3 covers 15 residues. V shed 3 bases, J shed 6 bases, and the junction held 9 bases outside the gene matches. Germline V gene sequence: CDR1 SGDLS, CDR2 YYNGEE. CDR3 nucleotide sequence: TGTGCCAGCAGCGCATCCGGGACAGGGGATCGCGAGCAGTACTTC. Its translation: CASSASGTGDREQYF.

V gene TRBV7-8 combines with J gene TRBJ2-7; D is perhaps TRBD1 (5 bases). V gave up 0 bases and J gave up 5 bases, with 5 bases separating them. Per germline, CDR1 SGHVS and CDR2 FQNEAQ. The CDR3 is made up of 12 amino acids. The CDR3 nucleotides read TGTGCCAGCAGCTTAGCCAGGGACGAGCAGTACTTC. Residues: CASSLARDEQYF.